This T cell receptor (beta chain) was observed in a study of CXCR3-negative and CXCR3-positive naive CD8 T cells. Study at large: Across all libraries, TRB reads numbered around 140 million, with about 1.5 +/- 0.3 million in each library.

Preparation of TRB cDNA libraries relied on 5' RACE carrying UMI labels. Using the 5' RACE reads, TCRdb records one entry per CDR3 protein without DNA. Its table lists tens of thousands of distinct CDR3 sequences. In the case of this clonotype: What it recognizes is unknown.

Naive CD8+ T lymphocytes were specified as CD45RO-CCR7+CD27+CD95-. The CDR3 is 14 amino acids. Germline CDR1 is DFQATT and CDR2 is SNEGSKA (reference sequence). Study results and limitations: Within a donor, both naive subsets shared TRBV-TRBJ usage, unlike memory cells.

The source is a human donor in good health. Some clones in this sample may be carry-over from other donors' samples. Sequenced input: naive CXCR3- CD8+ T cells from blood. Stated subset: CD45RO-CCR7+CD27+CD95- naive CD8+ T cells lacking CXCR3 (TNR3-). V and J are TRBV20-1 and TRBJ1-5; there is no DNA to check the TCRdb D call of TRBD1. The CDR3 reads CSAREGQGDQPQHF.